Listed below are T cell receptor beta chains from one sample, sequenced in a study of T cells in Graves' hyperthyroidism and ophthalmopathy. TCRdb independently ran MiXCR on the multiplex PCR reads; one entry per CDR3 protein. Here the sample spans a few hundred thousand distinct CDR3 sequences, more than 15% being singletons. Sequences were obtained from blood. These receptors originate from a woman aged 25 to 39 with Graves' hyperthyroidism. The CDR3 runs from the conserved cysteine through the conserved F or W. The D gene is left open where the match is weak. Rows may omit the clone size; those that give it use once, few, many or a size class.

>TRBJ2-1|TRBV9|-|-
TGTGCCAGCAGCGAGACAAATAGCGGCAATGAGCAGTTCTTC
CASSETNSGNEQFF
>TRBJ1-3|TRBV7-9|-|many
TGTGCCAGCAGCTCCCAAATCGGACGCAGCTCTGGAAACACCATATATTTT
CASSSQIGRSSGNTIYF
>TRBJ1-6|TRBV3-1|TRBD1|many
TGTGCCAGCAGCCGGGGACAGGGAAGCATCTCACCCCTCCACTTT
CASSRGQGSISPLHF
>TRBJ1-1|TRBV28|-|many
TGTGCCAGCAGTCGGAGGACCACTGAAGCTTTCTTT
CASSRRTTEAFF
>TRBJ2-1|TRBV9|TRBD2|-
TGTGCCAGCAGCGTAGGCGCGGGAGCCTCCTACAATGAGCAGTTCTTC
CASSVGAGASYNEQFF
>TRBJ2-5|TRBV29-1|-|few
-
CSVGVGQGIEDF
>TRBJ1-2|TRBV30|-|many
TGTGCCTGGAGTGAGGCAGGCGCTGGCTACACCTTC
CAWSEAGAGYTF
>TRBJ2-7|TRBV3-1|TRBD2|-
TGTGCCAGCAGCTTAGCGGGAGGGGCCCCCTACGAGCAGTACTTC
CASSLAGGAPYEQYF
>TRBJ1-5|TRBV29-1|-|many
TGCAGCGTTGTGGGGTCGGGACAGCCCCAGCATTTT
CSVVGSGQPQHF
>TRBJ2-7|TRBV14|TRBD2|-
TGTGCCAGCAGCCAAGTCAGGGTAGCGGGAAGCGAGCAGTACTTC
CASSQVRVAGSEQYF
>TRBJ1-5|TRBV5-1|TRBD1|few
TGCGCCAGCAGCCCCGGGACAGAGGGGAGCAATCAGCCCCAGCATTTT
CASSPGTEGSNQPQHF
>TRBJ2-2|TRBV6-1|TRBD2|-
TGTGCCAGCAGTCGGACTAGCGGGATTAACACCGGGGAGCTGTTTTTT
CASSRTSGINTGELFF
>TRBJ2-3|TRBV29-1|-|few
TGCAGCGTTGAGATTATTGCAGATACGCAGTATTTT
CSVEIIADTQYF
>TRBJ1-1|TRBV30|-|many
TGTGCCTGGAGTGTGGGGGTTGGAGCTTTCTTT
CAWSVGVGAFF
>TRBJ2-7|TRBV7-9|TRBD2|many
TGTGCCAGCAGCTCCGACACACTGGGGACTAGCGGGAGGTCATCCTCCTACGAGCAGTACTTC
CASSSDTLGTSGRSSSYEQYF
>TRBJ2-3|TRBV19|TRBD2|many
TGTGCCAGTACCGGACTAGCGGGAAGAGCAGATACGCAGTATTTT
CASTGLAGRADTQYF
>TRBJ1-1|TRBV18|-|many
TGTGCCAGCTCACCATTAGGGGAAATGAACATTGAAGCTTTCTTT
CASSPLGEMNIEAFF
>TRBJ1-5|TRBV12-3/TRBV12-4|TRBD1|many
TGTGCCAGCAGTCCAGGGGGAAACAATCAGCCCCAGCATTTT
CASSPGGNNQPQHF
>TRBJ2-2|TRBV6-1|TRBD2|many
TGTGCAGAGGCGGGGGGCAGAACCGGGGAGCTGTTTTTT
CAEAGGRTGELFF
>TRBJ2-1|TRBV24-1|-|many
TGTGCCACCAGTGACCTCCGACTAGACGTCGATGAGCAGTTCTTC
CATSDLRLDVDEQFF
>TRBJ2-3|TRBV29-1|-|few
TGCAGCGGGGGACCTAGGGAAGGGGATACGCAGTATTTT
CSGGPREGDTQYF
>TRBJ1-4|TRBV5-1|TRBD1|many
TGTGCCAGCAGTCCCGGACAGGGCAATGAAAAACTGTTTTTT
CASSPGQGNEKLFF
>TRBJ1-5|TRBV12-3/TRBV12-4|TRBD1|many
TGTGCCAGCAGTCATGGAAACGACAGGGCTAATAGCAATCAGCCCCAGCATTTT
CASSHGNDRANSNQPQHF
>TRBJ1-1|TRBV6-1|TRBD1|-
TGTGCCAGCAGCTGGACAGGGGCAGTGAACACTGAAGCTTTCTTT
CASSWTGAVNTEAFF
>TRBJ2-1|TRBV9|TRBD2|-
TGTGCCAGCAGCGTTACTAGCGGGCTGAGGAATGAGCAGTTCTTC
CASSVTSGLRNEQFF
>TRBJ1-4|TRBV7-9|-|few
TGTGCCAGCAGCTTTACATGGGGAGGTGAAAAACTGTTTTTT
CASSFTWGGEKLFF
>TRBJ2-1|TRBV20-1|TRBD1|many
TGCAGTGCTAGGACGACAGGGTCCTACAATGAGCAGTTCTTC
CSARTTGSYNEQFF
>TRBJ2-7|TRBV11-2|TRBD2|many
TGTGCCAGCAGTACTACACTAGCGGGACAATACGAGCAGTACTTC
CASSTTLAGQYEQYF
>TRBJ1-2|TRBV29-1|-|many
TGCAGCGTTGAAGTAGGGGGCTATGGCTACACCTTC
CSVEVGGYGYTF
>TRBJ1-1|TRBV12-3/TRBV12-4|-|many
TGTGCCAGCAGTTTCGGAATGAACACTGAAGCTTTCTTT
CASSFGMNTEAFF
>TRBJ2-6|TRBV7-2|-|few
TGTGCCAGCAGCCAGGCAGGGACGAACCTCGGGGTTGGGGCCAACGTCCTGACTTTC
CASSQAGTNLGVGANVLTF
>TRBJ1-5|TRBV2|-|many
TGTGCCAGCAAGACAAGGGCGACGACGCAGCCCCAGCATTTT
CASKTRATTQPQHF
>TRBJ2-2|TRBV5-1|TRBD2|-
TGCGCCAGCAGATCACTAGCGGGGGGGCGTGTCGTCGGGGAGCTGTTTTTT
CASRSLAGGRVVGELFF
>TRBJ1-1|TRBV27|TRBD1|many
TGTGCCAGTGGACAGGGGAACACTGAAGCTTTCTTT
CASGQGNTEAFF
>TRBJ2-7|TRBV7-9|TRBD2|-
TGTGCCAGCAGCCCACCCGGGACTAGCGGGAGGGAAAGCTCCTACGAGCAGTACTTC
CASSPPGTSGRESSYEQYF
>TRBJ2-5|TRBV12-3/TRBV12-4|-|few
TGTGCCAGCAGTTTAGGTCGGACGGACCCAGAGACCCAGTACTTC
CASSLGRTDPETQYF
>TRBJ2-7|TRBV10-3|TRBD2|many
TGTGCCACTTCAGCGGGAGGGCCGTCCTACGAGCAGTACTTC
CATSAGGPSYEQYF
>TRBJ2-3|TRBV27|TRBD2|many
TGTGCCAGCAGTTTTTGGCGGGAGGACTCAGATACGCAGTATTTT
CASSFWREDSDTQYF
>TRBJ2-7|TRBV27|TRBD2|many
TGTGCCAGCAGTCGCACCGGGACTAGCGGGAGTGTGGGCTACGAGCAGTACTTC
CASSRTGTSGSVGYEQYF
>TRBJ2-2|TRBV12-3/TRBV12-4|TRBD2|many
TGTGCCAGCAGACGACTAGCGGTGAACACCGGGGAGCTGTTTTTT
CASRRLAVNTGELFF
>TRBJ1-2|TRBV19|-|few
TGTGCCAGTAGTATGACACAAGCTAACTATGGCTACACCTTC
CASSMTQANYGYTF
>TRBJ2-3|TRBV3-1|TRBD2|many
TGTGCCAGCAGCCAAGTAGCGGGAGCGGGAGCAGATACGCAGTATTTT
CASSQVAGAGADTQYF
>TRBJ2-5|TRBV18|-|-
TGTGCCAGCTCACCAGAGGGAGAGACCCAGTACTTC
CASSPEGETQYF
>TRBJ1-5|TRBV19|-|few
TGTGCCAGTAGTGAAGGTTCGTTGTCCCAGCATTTT
CASSEGSLSQHF
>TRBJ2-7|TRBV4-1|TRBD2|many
TGCGCCAGCAGCCGCCAAACTAGCGGGAGGGCCTACGAGCAGTACTTC
CASSRQTSGRAYEQYF
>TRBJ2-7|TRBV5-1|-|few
TGCGCCAGCAGCTTATCTGCGGTTACCTACGAGCAGTACTTC
CASSLSAVTYEQYF
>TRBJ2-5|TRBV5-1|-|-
TGCGCCAGCAGGGGGCTCGGGAGTCAAGAGACCCAGTACTTC
CASRGLGSQETQYF
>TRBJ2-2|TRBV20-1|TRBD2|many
TGCAGTGCTACCGGGACTAGCCTGTTTGGCGGGGAGCTGTTTTTT
CSATGTSLFGGELFF
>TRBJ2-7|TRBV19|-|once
TGTGCCAGTAGCCGACTAGACAACTCCTACGAGCAGTACTTC
CASSRLDNSYEQYF
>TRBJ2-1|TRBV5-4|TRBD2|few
TGTGCTAGCAGCGTCGGGACTAACATGAACAATGAGCAGTTCTTC
CASSVGTNMNNEQFF
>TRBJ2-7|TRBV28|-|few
TGTGCCAGCAGTCCCCTCCGGGGACGGATCTACGAGCAGTACTTC
CASSPLRGRIYEQYF
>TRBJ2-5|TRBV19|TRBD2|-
TGTGCCAGTAGTTCGATAGCGGGAGGGCCCGGAGAGACCCAGTACTTC
CASSSIAGGPGETQYF
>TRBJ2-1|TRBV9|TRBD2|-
TGTGCCAGCAGCCTGAGGACTAGCGGGAGGGACGGAGAGCAGTTCTTC
CASSLRTSGRDGEQFF
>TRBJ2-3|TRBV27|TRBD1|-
TGTGCCAGCAGTTCCCCATCCCGGGACAGGGGAGATACGCAGTATTTT
CASSSPSRDRGDTQYF